These T cell receptor beta chains were read from a single sample in a study of T cells in Graves' hyperthyroidism and ophthalmopathy. One entry per CDR3 protein, called by TCRdb with MiXCR from the multiplex PCR reads. Seen here are 330,000 or so distinct CDR3 sequences, approximately 18% observed once, and the top ten hold just under 40%. Sequencing was performed on blood. The receptor source for this set is a man between 50 and 59 years old with Graves' ophthalmopathy. CDR3s include the opening cysteine and the closing phenylalanine or tryptophan. A D gene is named only where the DNA matches it firmly. Only some rows state a clone size, as once, few, many or a class for expanded clones.

V: TRBV7-8
D: TRBD1
size: many
J: TRBJ1-1
CDR3: CASSLGTGSVNTEAFF
DNA: TGTGCCAGCAGCTTAGGGACAGGGAGTGTGAACACTGAAGCTTTCTTT

V: TRBV5-6
D: -
size: -
J: TRBJ2-3
CDR3: CASSRWGRRGDTQYF
DNA: TGTGCCAGCAGCCGGTGGGGTAGGCGGGGAGATACGCAGTATTTT

V: TRBV5-1
D: -
size: -
J: TRBJ1-6
CDR3: CASSYGVGQNNSPLHF
DNA: TGCGCCAGCAGCTACGGCGTCGGGCAGAATAATTCACCCCTCCACTTT

V: TRBV7-9
D: -
size: few
J: TRBJ2-5
CDR3: CASSHPIRDQETQYF
DNA: TGTGCCAGCAGCCACCCCATCCGGGACCAAGAGACCCAGTACTTC

V: TRBV28
D: TRBD1
size: -
J: TRBJ2-6
CDR3: CASSYGRTGVTGANVLTF
DNA: TGTGCCAGCAGTTACGGACGGACAGGAGTAACTGGGGCCAACGTCCTGACTTTC

V: TRBV10-3
D: -
size: -
J: TRBJ1-4
CDR3: CAIRLGPGDEKLFF
DNA: TGTGCCATCAGGCTCGGACCGGGGGATGAAAAACTGTTTTTT

V: TRBV6-5
D: -
size: few
J: TRBJ1-3
CDR3: CASSYSEGPSGNTIYF
DNA: TGTGCCAGCAGTTACTCGGAGGGGCCCTCTGGAAACACCATATATTTT

V: TRBV28
D: -
size: many
J: TRBJ1-5
CDR3: CASSFHPRSGDQPQHF
DNA: TGTGCCAGCAGTTTTCACCCCAGGTCGGGTGATCAGCCCCAGCATTTT

V: TRBV10-3
D: -
size: many
J: TRBJ1-6
CDR3: CAISEPQSSYNSPLHF
DNA: TGTGCCATCAGTGAGCCGCAGAGCTCCTATAATTCACCCCTCCACTTT

V: TRBV19
D: -
size: -
J: TRBJ1-5
CDR3: CASRDADRPQHF
DNA: TGTGCCAGTAGGGACGCAGACAGACCCCAGCATTTT

V: TRBV27
D: -
size: -
J: TRBJ1-3
CDR3: CASRAGHPSSGNTIYF
DNA: TGTGCCAGCAGGGCGGGACACCCGAGCTCTGGAAACACCATATATTTT

V: TRBV6-9
D: -
size: few
J: TRBJ1-2
CDR3: CASSYPGDGYTF
DNA: TGTGCCAGCAGTTACCCAGGGGATGGCTACACCTTC

V: TRBV7-3
D: -
size: once
J: TRBJ1-1
CDR3: CASSLGGVMNTEAFF
DNA: TGTGCCAGCAGCTTAGGGGGGGTCATGAACACTGAAGCTTTCTTT

V: TRBV2
D: -
size: many
J: TRBJ1-2
CDR3: CASSDRPHGYTF
DNA: TGTGCCAGCAGTGACAGGCCCCATGGCTACACCTTC

V: TRBV6-1
D: -
size: few
J: TRBJ1-1
CDR3: CATEIWTTEAFF
DNA: TGTGCCACTGAAATTTGGACCACTGAAGCTTTCTTT